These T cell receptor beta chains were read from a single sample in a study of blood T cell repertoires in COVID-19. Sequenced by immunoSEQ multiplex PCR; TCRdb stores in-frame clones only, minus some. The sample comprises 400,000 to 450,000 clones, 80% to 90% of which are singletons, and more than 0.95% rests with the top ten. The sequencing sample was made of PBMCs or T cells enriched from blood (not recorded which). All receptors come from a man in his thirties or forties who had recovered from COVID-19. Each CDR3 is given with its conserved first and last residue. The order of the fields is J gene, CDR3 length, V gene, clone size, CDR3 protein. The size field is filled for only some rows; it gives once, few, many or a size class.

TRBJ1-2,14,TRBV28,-,CASRGDRLNYGYTF
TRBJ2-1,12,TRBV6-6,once,CASKTTGYEQFF
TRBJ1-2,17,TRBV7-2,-,CASSLKTGIVLNYGYTF
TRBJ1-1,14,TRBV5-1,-,CASSLIGEDTEAFF
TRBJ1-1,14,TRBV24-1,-,CATSGHPQNTEAFF
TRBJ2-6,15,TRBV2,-,CASSVEGLGANVLTF
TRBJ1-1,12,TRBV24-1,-,CATSSLNTEAFF
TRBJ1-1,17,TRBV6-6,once,CASSRAGWGEIIFEAFF
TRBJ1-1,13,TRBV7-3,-,CASSYTGNTEAFF
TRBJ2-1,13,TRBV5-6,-,CASSLSSYNEQFF
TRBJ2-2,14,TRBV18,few,CASSLLDRDWELFF
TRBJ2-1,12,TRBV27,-,CASSSFRDRVFF
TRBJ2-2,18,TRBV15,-,CATSLKYRAGANTGELFF
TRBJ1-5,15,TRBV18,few,CASSQGTGLNQPQHF
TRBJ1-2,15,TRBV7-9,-,CASSFRGSWNYGYTF
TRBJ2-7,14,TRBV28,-,CASSRSQGSYEQYF
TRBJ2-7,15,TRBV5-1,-,CASSSNSASSYEQYF
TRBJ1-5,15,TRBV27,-,CASTSTGLGNQPQHF
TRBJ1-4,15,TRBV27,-,CASRLTGAGAEKLFF
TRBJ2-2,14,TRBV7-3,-,CASSLHTSTGELFF
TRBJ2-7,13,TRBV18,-,CASSRTGEGEQYF
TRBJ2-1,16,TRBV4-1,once,CASSQFRGGSYNEQFF
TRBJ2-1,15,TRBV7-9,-,CASRPTRPPTNEQFF
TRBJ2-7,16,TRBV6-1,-,CASSEAWGTIIYEQYF
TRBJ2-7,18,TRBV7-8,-,CASSSLLRARKETAEQYF
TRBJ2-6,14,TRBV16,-,CASSDFSGANVLTF
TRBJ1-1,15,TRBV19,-,CASSIGGHMNTEAFF